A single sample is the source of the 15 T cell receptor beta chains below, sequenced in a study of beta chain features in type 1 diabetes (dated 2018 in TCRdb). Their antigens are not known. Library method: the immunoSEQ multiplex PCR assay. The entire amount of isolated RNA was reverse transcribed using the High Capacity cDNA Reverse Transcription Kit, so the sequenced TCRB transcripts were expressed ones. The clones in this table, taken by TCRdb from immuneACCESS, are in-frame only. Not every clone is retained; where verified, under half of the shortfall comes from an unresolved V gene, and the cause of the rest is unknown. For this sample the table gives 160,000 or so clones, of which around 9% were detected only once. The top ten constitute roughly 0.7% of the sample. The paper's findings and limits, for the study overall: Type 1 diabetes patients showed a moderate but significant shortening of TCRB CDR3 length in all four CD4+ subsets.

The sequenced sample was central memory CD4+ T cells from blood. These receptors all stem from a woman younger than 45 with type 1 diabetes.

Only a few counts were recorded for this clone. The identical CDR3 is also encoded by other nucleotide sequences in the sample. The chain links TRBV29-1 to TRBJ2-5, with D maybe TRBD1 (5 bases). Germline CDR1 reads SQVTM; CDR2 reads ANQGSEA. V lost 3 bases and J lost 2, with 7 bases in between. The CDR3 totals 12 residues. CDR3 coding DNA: TGCAGCGTTGATAGGGGACAAGAGACCCAGTACTTC. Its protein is CSVDRGQETQYF.

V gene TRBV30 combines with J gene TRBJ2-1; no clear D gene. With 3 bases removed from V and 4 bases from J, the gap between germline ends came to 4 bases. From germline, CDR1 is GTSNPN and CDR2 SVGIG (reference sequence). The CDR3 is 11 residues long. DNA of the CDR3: TGTGCCTGGAGCTTTTACAATGAGCAGTTCTTC. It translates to CAWSFYNEQFF.

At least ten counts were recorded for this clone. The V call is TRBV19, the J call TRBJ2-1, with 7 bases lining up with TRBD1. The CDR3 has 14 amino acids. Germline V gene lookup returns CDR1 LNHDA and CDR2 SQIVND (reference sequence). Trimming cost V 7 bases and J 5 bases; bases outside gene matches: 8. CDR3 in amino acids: CASIAGDRDNEQFF. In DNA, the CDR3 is TGTGCCAGTATAGCTGGGGACAGAGACAATGAGCAGTTCTTC.

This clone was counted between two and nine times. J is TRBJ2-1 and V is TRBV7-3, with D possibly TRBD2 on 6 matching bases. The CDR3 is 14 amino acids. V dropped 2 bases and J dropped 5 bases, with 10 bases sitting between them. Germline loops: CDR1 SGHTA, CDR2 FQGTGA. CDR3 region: CASSLRGRNNEQFF. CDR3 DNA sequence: TGTGCCAGCAGCTTACGAGGGAGGAACAATGAGCAGTTCTTC.

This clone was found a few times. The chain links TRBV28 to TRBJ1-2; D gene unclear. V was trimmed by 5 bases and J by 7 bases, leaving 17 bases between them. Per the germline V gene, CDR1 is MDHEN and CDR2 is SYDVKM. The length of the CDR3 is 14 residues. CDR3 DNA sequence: TGTGCCAGCAGTGTAGCGGATGGGTTGTCTGGCTACACCTTC. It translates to CASSVADGLSGYTF.

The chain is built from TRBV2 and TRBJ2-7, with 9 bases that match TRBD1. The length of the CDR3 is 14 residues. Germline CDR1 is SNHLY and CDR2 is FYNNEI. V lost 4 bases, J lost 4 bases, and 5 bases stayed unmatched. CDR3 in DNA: TGTGCCAGCAGTGGTGGGACAGGGCCATACGAGCAGTACTTC. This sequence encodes CASSGGTGPYEQYF.

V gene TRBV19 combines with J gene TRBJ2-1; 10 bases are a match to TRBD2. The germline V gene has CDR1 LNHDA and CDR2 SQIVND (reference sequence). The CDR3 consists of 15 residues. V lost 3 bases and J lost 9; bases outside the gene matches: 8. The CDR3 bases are TGTGCCAGTAGTATCAGCGCTAGCGGGGGTAGTGAGCAGTTCTTC. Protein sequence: CASSISASGGSEQFF. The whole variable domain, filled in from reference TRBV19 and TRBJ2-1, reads DGGITQSPKYLFRKEGQNVTLSCEQNLNHDAMYWYRQDPGQGLRLIYYSQIVNDFQKGDIAEGYSVSREKKESFPLTVTSAQKNPTAFYLCASSISASGGSEQFFGPGTRLTVL.

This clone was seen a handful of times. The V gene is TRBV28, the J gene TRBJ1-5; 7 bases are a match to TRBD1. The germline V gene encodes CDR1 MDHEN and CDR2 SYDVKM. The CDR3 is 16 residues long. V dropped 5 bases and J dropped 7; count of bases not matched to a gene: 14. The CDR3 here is CASSETGAVSAQPQHF. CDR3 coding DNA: TGTGCCAGCAGTGAAACAGGGGCAGTCTCCGCGCAGCCCCAGCATTTT.

Here the CDR3 DNA reads TGTGCCAGCAGTTCATCCGGGACTAGCAAACACTACGAGCAGTACTTC. This encodes CASSSSGTSKHYEQYF. This sequence joins TRBV2 and TRBJ2-7; 9 bases line up with TRBD2. Germline CDR1 SNHLY, CDR2 FYNNEI. The J segment lost 3 bases and the V segment lost 5 bases, leaving 11 bases of the junction unmatched. This CDR3 has 16 amino acids.

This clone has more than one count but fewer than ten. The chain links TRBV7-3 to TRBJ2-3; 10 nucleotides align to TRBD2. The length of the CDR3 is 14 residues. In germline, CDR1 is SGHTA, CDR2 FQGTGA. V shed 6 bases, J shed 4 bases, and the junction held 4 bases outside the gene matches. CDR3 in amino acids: CASRPAGGPDTQYF. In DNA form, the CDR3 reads TGTGCCAGCAGACCAGCGGGAGGGCCAGATACGCAGTATTTT.

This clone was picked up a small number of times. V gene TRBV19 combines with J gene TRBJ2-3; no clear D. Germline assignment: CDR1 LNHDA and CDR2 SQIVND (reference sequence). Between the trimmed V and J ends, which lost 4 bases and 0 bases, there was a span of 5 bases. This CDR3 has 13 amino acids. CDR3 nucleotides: TGTGCCAGTAGTACGACTAGCACAGATACGCAGTATTTT. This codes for CASSTTSTDTQYF.

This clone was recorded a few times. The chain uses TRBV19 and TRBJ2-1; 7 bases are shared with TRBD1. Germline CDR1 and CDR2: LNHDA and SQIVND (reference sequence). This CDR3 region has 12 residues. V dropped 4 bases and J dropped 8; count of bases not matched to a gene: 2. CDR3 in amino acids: CASSNRGDEQFF. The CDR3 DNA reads TGTGCCAGTAGTAACAGGGGTGATGAGCAGTTCTTC.

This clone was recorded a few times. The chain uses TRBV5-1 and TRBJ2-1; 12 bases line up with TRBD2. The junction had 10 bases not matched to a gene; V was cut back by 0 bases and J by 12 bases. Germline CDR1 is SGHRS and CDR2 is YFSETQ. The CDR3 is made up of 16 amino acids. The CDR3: CASSLGASGRALGQFF. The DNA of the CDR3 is TGCGCCAGCAGCTTGGGTGCTAGCGGGAGGGCCTTGGGGCAGTTCTTC. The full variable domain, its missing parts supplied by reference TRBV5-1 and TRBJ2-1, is KAGVTQTPRYLIKTRGQQVTLSCSPISGHRSVSWYQQTPGQGLQFLFEYFSETQRNKGNFPGRFSGRQFSNSRSEMNVSTLELGDSALYLCASSLGASGRALGQFFGPGTRLTVL.

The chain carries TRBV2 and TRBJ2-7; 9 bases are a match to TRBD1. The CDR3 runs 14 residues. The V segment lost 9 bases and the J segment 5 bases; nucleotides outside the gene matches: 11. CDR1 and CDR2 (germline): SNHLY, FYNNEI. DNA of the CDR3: TGTGCCAGTCACCTCGGGACAGGGCTACACGAGCAGTACTTC. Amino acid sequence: CASHLGTGLHEQYF.

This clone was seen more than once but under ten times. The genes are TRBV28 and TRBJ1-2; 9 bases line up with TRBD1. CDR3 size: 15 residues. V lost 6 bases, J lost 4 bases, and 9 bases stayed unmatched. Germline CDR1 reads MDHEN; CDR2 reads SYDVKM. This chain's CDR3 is CASSNTGGAFYGYTF. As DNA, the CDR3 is TGTGCCAGCAGCAACACAGGGGGCGCCTTCTATGGCTACACCTTC.